The 24 T cell receptor beta chains listed next were all sequenced from one sample in a study of blood T cell repertoires in COVID-19. The repertoire was sequenced with immunoSEQ multiplex PCR; TCRdb's copy has only in-frame clones and lacks some. The repertoire holds 150,000 to 200,000 clones, with about 88% as singletons. The sample consisted of peripheral blood. The receptor set was obtained from a woman older than 75 with acute or convalescent COVID-19.

The chain employs TRBV5-4 and TRBJ2-1; TRBD2 aligns across 8 bases. The V and J ends lost 6 bases and 7 bases, in that order; junction bases with no gene match: 12. CDR3 length equals 15 residues. CDR1 is SGHNT and CDR2 is YYREEE in the germline V gene (reference sequence). In DNA, the CDR3 is TGTGCCAGCACCGGGGATACGGGGGGGCGGAATGAGCAGTTCTTC. Amino acid sequence: CASTGDTGGRNEQFF.

The sample holds one count of this clone. This chain links TRBV18 with TRBJ1-4; 9 positions match TRBD1. V lost 3 bases and J lost 5; bases outside the gene matches: 10. Germline V lookup: CDR1 KGHSH, CDR2 LQKENI. The CDR3 length is 17 residues. CDR3 nucleotides: TGTGCCAGCTCACCCTCGGACAGGGGTTTGGAGAATGAAAAACTGTTTTTT. Protein: CASSPSDRGLENEKLFF.

The chain joins TRBV20-1 to TRBJ2-7, with 10 bases that match TRBD2. CDR3 length: 13 amino acids. V was pared by 5 bases and J by 3 bases, with 4 bases of the junction left unmatched. The germline V gene encodes CDR1 DFQATT and CDR2 SNEGSKA (reference sequence). The CDR3 DNA reads TGCAGTGCTGGTGGACTAGCGGACTACGAGCAGTACTTC. It translates to CSAGGLADYEQYF.

J is TRBJ2-7 and V is TRBV6-5; D unresolved. The CDR3 is 13 residues long. Trimming removed 0 bases at V and 6 bases at J, with 9 bases between. Germline values: CDR1 MNHEY, CDR2 SVGAGI. CDR3 residues: CASSYSTGPEQYF. The CDR3 nucleotides are TGTGCCAGCAGTTACTCGACTGGCCCCGAGCAGTACTTC.

J is TRBJ1-4 and V is TRBV3-1 (or the pseudogene TRBV3-2); 9 bases fit TRBD1. The CDR3 totals 15 residues. CDR1 is LGHDT and CDR2 is YNNKEL in the germline V gene (reference sequence). Trimming removed 5 bases from V and 8 bases from J; junction bases left unmatched: 9. This chain's CDR3 is CASSARGTGKEKLFF. DNA of the CDR3: TGTGCCAGCAGCGCGCGCGGGACAGGGAAGGAAAAACTGTTTTTT.

This chain links TRBV4-3 with TRBJ2-7; 15 positions agree with TRBD2. This CDR3 spans 16 amino acids. V shed 3 bases and J 6 bases; nucleotides not matched to a gene: 6. Germline V lookup: CDR1 LGHNA, CDR2 YSLEER. CDR3 in amino acids: CASSQGTSGGTAEQYF. As DNA, the CDR3 is TGCGCCAGCAGCCAGGGGACTAGCGGGGGGACCGCCGAGCAGTACTTC.

The J gene is TRBJ1-1, the V gene TRBV6-1, with D hard to call. The CDR3 is 15 residues long. V lost 3 bases to trimming and J lost 2 bases, with 13 bases between them. Looked up from germline, CDR1 is MNHNS and CDR2 is SASEGT. In DNA, the CDR3 is TGTGCCAGCAGTGAGACTCTTGGATTTAACACTGAAGCTTTCTTT. Amino acids: CASSETLGFNTEAFF.

This clone was seen just once. This sequence joins TRBV3-1 (or the pseudogene TRBV3-2) and TRBJ2-3; D perhaps matches TRBD1 (5 bases). CDR3 length: 15 residues. Looked up from germline, CDR1 is LGHDT and CDR2 is YNNKEL (reference sequence). Trimming pared 1 base from V and 3 bases from J, leaving 11 bases between. Here the CDR3 reads CASSQGGYRTDTQYF. CDR3 bases: TGTGCCAGCAGCCAAGGTGGCTACAGGACAGATACGCAGTATTTT.

The sample holds one count of this clone. In DNA form, the CDR3 reads TGTGCCAGCAGCCCCCGGGACACCCCCAACTATGGCTACACCTTC. Amino acid sequence: CASSPRDTPNYGYTF. The gene calls are TRBV3-1 (or the pseudogene TRBV3-2) and TRBJ1-2; a possible D gene is TRBD1 (6 bases). The CDR3 totals 15 residues. V was shortened by 4 bases and J by 2 bases, with 14 bases between the two germline ends. Germline V gene data show CDR1 as LGHDT and CDR2 as YNNKEL (reference sequence).

The genes are TRBV19 and TRBJ1-3; 7 bases fit TRBD1. CDR1 and CDR2 (germline): LNHDA, SQIVND (reference sequence). The CDR3 extends over 15 amino acids. With V trimmed by 9 bases and J by 3 bases, 11 bases remained unmatched. The CDR3 DNA follows: TGTGCCAGCGCCCACAGGGGATTAAATGGAAACACCATATATTTT. It is translated as CASAHRGLNGNTIYF.

This chain joins TRBV15 and TRBJ2-7; TRBD2 matches at 11 bases. Germline V lookup: CDR1 LNHNV, CDR2 YYDKDF (reference sequence). V lost 2 bases to trimming and J lost 1 base; unmatched junction nucleotides: 4. This CDR3 has 16 amino acids. For the CDR3, the DNA is TGTGCCACCAGCAGAACCGGGACTAGCGGTTCCTACGAGCAGTACTTC. Its protein is CATSRTGTSGSYEQYF. The whole variable domain, filled in from reference TRBV15 and TRBJ2-7, reads DAMVIQNPRYQVTQFGKPVTLSCSQTLNHNVMYWYQQKSSQAPKLLFHYYDKDFNNEADTPDNFQSRRPNTSFCFLDIRSPGLGDTAMYLCATSRTGTSGSYEQYFGPGTRLTVT.

This clone is a singleton in its sample. The CDR3 is CASSKEYNEQFF. The CDR3 DNA follows: TGTGCCAGCAGCAAAGAGTACAATGAGCAGTTCTTC. The chain joins TRBV5-6 to TRBJ2-1; D uncertain. Between the trimmed V and J ends, which lost 4 bases and 4 bases, there was a span of 6 bases. Germline V lookup: CDR1 SGHDT, CDR2 YYEEEE. This CDR3 has 12 residues.

This chain connects TRBV27 to TRBJ2-7; D might be TRBD2 (5 bases). This CDR3 is 12 amino acids long. Germline assignment: CDR1 MNHEY and CDR2 SMNVEV (reference sequence). V lost 8 bases to trimming and J lost 7 bases, with 15 bases between them. The CDR3, as DNA: TGTGCCAGCTCCACTCTGAGCGGAGAGCAGTACTTC. Translated: CASSTLSGEQYF.

This clone was seen once. The chain joins TRBV28 to TRBJ2-5; 7 positions agree with TRBD2. There are 13 residues in the CDR3. V was pared by 6 bases and J by 2 bases, with 3 bases of the junction left unmatched. CDR1 MDHEN and CDR2 SYDVKM come from the germline V gene. CDR3 amino acids: CASRTGLQETQYF. The CDR3 DNA follows: TGTGCCAGCAGGACGGGACTACAAGAGACCCAGTACTTC.

In its sample, this clone was seen once. The chain has TRBV21-1 and TRBJ2-1; TRBD1 reflects the table's D call only, with no check against the DNA. TRBV21-1 is designated a pseudogene. The CDR3 loop spans 17 amino acids. The CDR3 region is CASSKEGHSPPYNEQFF. For the CDR3, the DNA is TGTGCCAGCAGCAAAGAGGGACACTCTCCTCCATACAATGAGCAGTTCTTC.

The chain joins TRBV7-9 to TRBJ2-2; D possibly corresponds to TRBD2 (6 bases). The CDR3 runs to 15 residues. The germline V and J ends were trimmed by 1 base and 2 bases, with 8 bases remaining between them. Per the germline V gene, CDR1 is SEHNR and CDR2 is FQNEAQ (reference sequence). CDR3 amino acids: CASSLGSGNTGELFF. The CDR3 nucleotides read TGTGCCAGCAGCTTAGGTAGCGGAAACACCGGGGAGCTGTTTTTT.

The genes are TRBV28 and TRBJ2-1, with 9 bases aligning to TRBD2. Germline V gene lookup returns CDR1 MDHEN and CDR2 SYDVKM. The CDR3 totals 13 residues. Trimming took 7 bases from V and 14 from J; bases not matched to a gene: 12. This CDR3 reads CASTVSGSGVKFF. The CDR3 region has the DNA TGTGCCAGCACCGTTAGCGGGAGCGGGGTCAAGTTCTTC.

The gene calls are TRBV6-1 and TRBJ2-7, with TRBD2 identical over 8 bases. V dropped 3 bases and J dropped 1; count of bases not matched to a gene: 5. Germline V gene sequence: CDR1 MNHNS, CDR2 SASEGT. CDR3 length: 15 amino acids. The CDR3 DNA reads as TGTGCCAGCAGTGACCAACTAGCGGCTTCCTACGAGCAGTACTTC. Protein: CASSDQLAASYEQYF.

V usage is TRBV5-1 and J usage is TRBJ1-4; weak D call: TRBD1 (6 bases). The ends were cut back, 1 base at V and 7 bases at J, with 14 bases in the middle. Germline lookup yields CDR1 SGHRS and CDR2 YFSETQ. The CDR3 contains 15 residues. The CDR3 is CASSLWGGAIEKLFF. Written as DNA, the CDR3 is TGCGCCAGCAGCTTGTGGGGGGGCGCGATTGAAAAACTGTTTTTT.

CDR3 amino acids: CASSLRQVTYNEQFF. CDR3 sequence (DNA): TGTGCCAGCAGTCTCCGACAGGTAACCTACAATGAGCAGTTCTTC. The chain recombines TRBV27 with TRBJ2-1, with D perhaps TRBD1 (6 bases). The CDR3 consists of 15 residues. The V end was cut by 5 bases, the J end by 2 bases, with 13 bases between. CDR1 is MNHEY and CDR2 is SMNVEV in the germline V gene (reference sequence).

This chain connects TRBV7-9 to TRBJ1-5; D is uncertain. Trimming shortened V by 5 bases and J by 7 bases, and 12 bases separated the two germline ends. This CDR3 has 13 amino acids. CDR1 is SEHNR, CDR2 FQNEAQ, per germline (reference sequence). The CDR3 coding sequence is TGTGCCAGCAGCCGCCTCGCGGTCCAGCCCCAGCATTTT. Protein: CASSRLAVQPQHF.

The chain combines TRBV11-2 with TRBJ1-1, with D unresolved. From germline, CDR1 is SGHAT and CDR2 FQNNGV. V dropped 5 bases and J dropped 5 bases, with 12 bases sitting between them. The CDR3 has 13 amino acids. Here the CDR3 reads CASSIEPGTEAFF. CDR3 DNA: TGTGCCAGCAGCATCGAGCCGGGTACTGAAGCTTTCTTT.

J is TRBJ1-1 and V is TRBV4-2; 8 positions agree with TRBD1. This CDR3 is built from 16 residues. The germline V gene has CDR1 LGHNA and CDR2 YNFKEQ. Losses at the gene ends were 0 bases for V and 4 bases for J; bases not matched to a gene: 7. The CDR3 region is CASSQDHLTGGTEAFF. The CDR3 region has the DNA TGTGCCAGCAGCCAAGATCACCTTACAGGGGGCACTGAAGCTTTCTTT.

The CDR3 reads CASSPILAGANEQFF. The CDR3 DNA reads TGTGCCAGCTCACCAATCCTAGCGGGAGCAAATGAGCAGTTCTTC. The chain employs TRBV18 and TRBJ2-1, with 10 bases matching TRBD2. The CDR3 contains 15 residues. Looked up from germline, CDR1 is KGHSH and CDR2 is LQKENI. V lost 2 bases to trimming and J lost 7 bases; unmatched junction nucleotides: 5.